This TCR beta chain was sequenced in a study of CD8 T cells in ankylosing spondylitis. The study, taken as a whole, reports: The clones that were linked to disease were reported to be significantly enriched in matched synovial fluid samples from ankylosing spondylitis patients.

There are a few counts of this clonotype. The antigen is undetermined. Germline V gene data show CDR1 as SGHVS and CDR2 as FNYEAQ. Trimming pared 1 base from V and 3 bases from J, leaving 16 bases between. This CDR3 is 17 amino acids long. From the 5' RACE reads, TCRdb called clonotypes with MiXCR, one entry per CDR3 protein. The sample lists about 150,000 distinct CDR3 sequences, under 55% seen once, with 13% to 15% in the top ten. This receptor was obtained from a male donor with ankylosing spondylitis. The chain uses TRBV7-6 and TRBJ2-1, with D possibly being TRBD2 (6 bases). The material sequenced was synovial fluid, either unsorted or a sorted T cell fraction (not recorded which). The CDR3 region is CASSLVPDGRVYNEQFF. The CDR3 DNA follows: TGTGCCAGCAGCTTAGTCCCTGACGGGAGAGTCTACAATGAGCAGTTCTTC. The full variable domain, completed using reference TRBV7-6 and TRBJ2-1, is GAGVSQSPRYKVTKRGQDVALRCDPISGHVSLYWYRQALGQGPEFLTYFNYEAQQDKSGLPNDRFSAERPEGSISTLTIQRTEQRDSAMYRCASSLVPDGRVYNEQFFGPGTRLTVL.